The clone carrying this TCR beta chain was observed once. This sample stems from a study of blood T cell repertoires in COVID-19. Looking at the study overall: Italy, Spain and the United States were the sources of the convalescent and acute COVID-19 samples. T cells, B-cell-depleted T cells, or PBMCs supplied cDNA or gDNA.

In the source study's methods: The assay estimated nucleated cells by amplifying reference gene primers. Measured with immunoSEQ multiplex PCR; TCRdb has only the in-frame clones, and not every one. V, J and clone size derive from that table, while D and trimming were established from the DNA sequence. The table shows about 58,000 clones, with 60% to 85% occurring only once. The germline CDR1 and CDR2 sequences are SGHNT and YENEEA. This CDR3 spans 14 amino acids. Trimming shortened V by 8 bases and J by 6 bases, and 14 bases separated the two germline ends. What was sequenced was peripheral blood. This TCR came from a human donor in a cohort sampled during active COVID-19. This sequence joins TRBV11-3 and TRBJ1-6, with a possible D match to TRBD1 (6 bases). CDR3 sequence: CASLGGGRNSPLHF. CDR3 sequence (DNA): TGTGCCAGCCTTGGGGGGGGGCGTAATTCACCCCTCCACTTT. The whole variable domain, filled in from reference TRBV11-3 and TRBJ1-6, reads EAGVVQSPRYKIIEKKQPVAFWCNPISGHNTLYWYLQNLGQGPELLIRYENEEAVDDSQLPKDRFSAERLKGVDSTLKIQPAELGDSAVYLCASLGGGRNSPLHFGNGTRLTVT.